Presented here are 31 T cell receptor beta chains from one specimen sequenced in a study of CD4 T cells in relation to SARS-CoV-2 and coronaviruses. What these receptors recognize is not known. Produced via immunoSEQ multiplex PCR; TCRdb's table is partial and in-frame only. The sample has 41,000 or so clones; 84% are singletons. Sample: naive CD4+ T cells from PBMCs, cultured in vitro. Subset given: naive CD4+ T cells isolated by negative enrichment. The origin of the receptors is an adult with COVID-19.

The rearrangement joins TRBV11-3 to TRBJ2-1; 7 bases fit TRBD2. The V gene end was trimmed by 5 bases and the J gene end by 9 bases; junction bases not matched to a gene: 10. CDR3 size: 14 residues. Germline V gene data show CDR1 as SGHNT and CDR2 as YENEEA. CDR3 residues: CASSHEGLEGEQFF. In DNA, the CDR3 is TGTGCCAGCAGCCATGAAGGACTAGAGGGTGAGCAGTTCTTC.

CDR3 nucleotide sequence: TGTGCCAGCAGCCATCCCCCGGGACTAGCGGGATACGAGCAGTACTTC. It is translated as CASSHPPGLAGYEQYF. This chain links TRBV3-1 (or the pseudogene TRBV3-2) with TRBJ2-7; the match to TRBD2 covers 13 bases. The V gene end was trimmed by 3 bases and the J gene end by 4 bases; junction bases not matched to a gene: 6. The CDR3 totals 16 residues. CDR1 and CDR2 (germline): LGHDT, YNNKEL (reference sequence).

The chain uses TRBV18 and TRBJ1-1, with 8 bases aligning to TRBD1. Germline CDR1 reads KGHSH; CDR2 reads LQKENI. V trimming: 4 bases; J trimming: 8 bases; junction bases outside the gene matches: 12. The CDR3 runs 15 residues. In DNA form, the CDR3 reads TGTGCCAGCTCACTACAAGGGACAGGACCTCCAGAAGCTTTCTTT. Translated, it gives CASSLQGTGPPEAFF.

The chain joins TRBV18 to TRBJ1-5, with 8 bases that match TRBD1. This CDR3 comprises 16 residues. Germline CDR1 KGHSH, CDR2 LQKENI. V gave up 4 bases and J gave up 9 bases; unmatched junction bases: 14. CDR3 in DNA: TGTGCCAGCTCACTTACCGGGACAGGATCTGAGGCGCCCCAGCATTTT. Residues: CASSLTGTGSEAPQHF.

The chain is built from TRBV5-5 and TRBJ2-1; 8 positions agree with TRBD2. CDR3 size: 16 residues. Per the germline V gene, CDR1 is SGHKS and CDR2 is YYEKEE (reference sequence). J was trimmed by 1 base and V by 0 bases; bases with no gene match: 3. The CDR3 here is CASSLAGGRSYNEQFF. In DNA, the CDR3 is TGTGCCAGCAGCTTGGCCGGCGGGAGGTCCTACAATGAGCAGTTCTTC.

The chain carries TRBV18 and TRBJ1-1, with a possible D match to TRBD1 (5 bases). Germline-derived CDR1 and CDR2 are KGHSH and LQKENI. CDR3 length: 17 residues. V was trimmed by 0 bases and J by 1 base, leaving 15 bases between them. CDR3 bases: TGTGCCAGCTCACCACCGAATTTTGGGGGAGGGAACACTGAAGCTTTCTTT. It yields the protein CASSPPNFGGGNTEAFF.

This chain links TRBV19 with TRBJ2-1; 9 bases are a match to TRBD1. V gave up 5 bases and J gave up 9 bases; unmatched junction bases: 8. Germline CDR1 LNHDA, CDR2 SQIVND (reference sequence). The CDR3 sequence is 14 residues long. The CDR3 DNA sequence: TGTGCCAGTAGTTACAGGGGGCTGGAGGGTGAGCAGTTCTTC. Protein product: CASSYRGLEGEQFF. Full variable domain (outside the CDR3, taken from reference TRBV19 and TRBJ2-1): DGGITQSPKYLFRKEGQNVTLSCEQNLNHDAMYWYRQDPGQGLRLIYYSQIVNDFQKGDIAEGYSVSREKKESFPLTVTSAQKNPTAFYLCASSYRGLEGEQFFGPGTRLTVL.

The V and J genes are TRBV5-1 and TRBJ2-4; TRBD2 matches at 13 bases. The CDR3 length is 16 residues. V dropped 4 bases and J dropped 6; count of bases not matched to a gene: 7. Germline V gives CDR1 SGHRS, CDR2 YFSETQ. The CDR3 DNA sequence: TGCGCCAGCAGCGGGGGGACTAGCGGGATGGGAAACATTCAGTACTTC. This encodes CASSGGTSGMGNIQYF.

The chain employs TRBV28 and TRBJ2-3; D might be TRBD1 (5 bases). The V gene's germline CDR1 is MDHEN and CDR2 SYDVKM. There are 15 residues in the CDR3. V gave up 1 base and J gave up 1 base, with 9 bases separating them. CDR3: CASSLSGYGTDTQYF. The DNA for the CDR3 is TGTGCCAGCAGTTTATCAGGGTATGGCACAGATACGCAGTATTTT.

The chain recombines TRBV6-2 or TRBV6-3 with TRBJ2-7; no firm D call. V gave up 2 bases and J gave up 6 bases, with 11 bases separating them. Germline CDR1 and CDR2: MNHEY and SVGEGT. The CDR3 totals 13 residues. The CDR3 DNA reads TGTGCCAGCAGTTACGGTTACAGCTCCGAGCAGTACTTC. As protein: CASSYGYSSEQYF.

A word on this clone: Within the sample, other DNA sequences also encode this same CDR3. This sequence joins TRBV18 and TRBJ1-1; D is uncertain. The CDR3 extends over 13 amino acids. V dropped 1 base and J dropped 1 base, with 4 bases sitting between them. Germline loops: CDR1 KGHSH, CDR2 LQKENI. The CDR3 sequence is CASSPQGNTEAFF. DNA for the CDR3: TGTGCCAGCTCACCACAGGGGAACACTGAAGCTTTCTTT.

This sequence joins TRBV19 and TRBJ2-7; 14 nucleotides agree with TRBD2. This CDR3 region has 14 residues. V shed 5 bases, J shed 4 bases, and the junction held 1 base outside the gene matches. The germline gives CDR1 LNHDA, CDR2 SQIVND (reference sequence). The CDR3 protein is CASSRLAGGYEQYF. The CDR3 DNA follows: TGTGCCAGTAGTCGACTAGCGGGAGGGTACGAGCAGTACTTC.

The rearrangement joins TRBV7-3 to TRBJ2-3; TRBD1 aligns across 8 bases. Per germline, CDR1 SGHTA and CDR2 FQGTGA. The J segment lost 6 bases and the V segment lost 5 bases, leaving 10 bases of the junction unmatched. The CDR3 consists of 15 residues. The CDR3 region is CASSPQGTGGDTQYF. In DNA form, the CDR3 reads TGTGCCAGCAGCCCACAGGGGACAGGTGGCGATACGCAGTATTTT.

This chain joins TRBV19 and TRBJ1-5, with D tentatively TRBD1 (5 bases). The length of the CDR3 is 12 residues. The V end lost 5 bases, the J end lost 7 bases, and 9 bases lay between the germline ends. Germline-derived CDR1 and CDR2 are LNHDA and SQIVND (reference sequence). The CDR3: CASSAGFQPQHF. CDR3 nucleotides: TGTGCCAGTAGTGCAGGGTTCCAGCCCCAGCATTTT. The full variable domain, with the rest looked up from reference TRBV19 and TRBJ1-5, is DGGITQSPKYLFRKEGQNVTLSCEQNLNHDAMYWYRQDPGQGLRLIYYSQIVNDFQKGDIAEGYSVSREKKESFPLTVTSAQKNPTAFYLCASSAGFQPQHFGDGTRLSIL.

This clone was detected only once. V usage is TRBV29-1 and J usage is TRBJ1-2; 7 bases match TRBD1. V was pared by 0 bases and J by 8 bases, with 6 bases of the junction left unmatched. In germline, CDR1 is SQVTM, CDR2 ANQGSEA. This CDR3 has 13 residues. The CDR3 sequence is CSVEELGQSGYTF. The CDR3 nucleotides read TGCAGCGTTGAAGAGTTGGGACAGTCGGGCTACACCTTC.

The rearrangement uses TRBV5-4 and TRBJ2-2; maybe TRBD2 (6 bases). Trimming took 3 bases from V and 4 from J, leaving 13 bases between them. The CDR3 sequence is 15 residues long. CDR1 is SGHNT and CDR2 is YYREEE in the germline V gene (reference sequence). CDR3 region: CASSSTGTPTGELFF. The CDR3 DNA reads TGTGCCAGCAGCTCGACCGGGACTCCCACCGGGGAGCTGTTTTTT. The whole variable domain, filled in from reference TRBV5-4 and TRBJ2-2, reads ETGVTQSPTHLIKTRGQQVTLRCSSQSGHNTVSWYQQALGQGPQFIFQYYREEENGRGNFPPRFSGLQFPNYSSELNVNALELDDSALYLCASSSTGTPTGELFFGEGSRLTVL.

This clone was found a few times. The V gene is TRBV27, the J gene TRBJ2-1; tentative D call: TRBD1 (6 bases). CDR3 length equals 15 residues. V shed 5 bases and J shed 3 bases, with 14 bases lying between them. CDR1 is MNHEY, CDR2 SMNVEV, per germline (reference sequence). Written as DNA, the CDR3 is TGTGCCAGCAGTCTTACGACAGGAGTCTACAATGAGCAGTTCTTC. Its protein is CASSLTTGVYNEQFF.

This chain links TRBV4-1 with TRBJ2-7, with D tentatively TRBD2 (5 bases). V lost 1 base to trimming and J lost 4 bases, with 11 bases between them. Germline CDR1 and CDR2: MGHRA and YSYEKL. The CDR3 totals 14 residues. CDR3 bases: TGCGCCAGCAGCCAAGGAATGGGAGCTTACGAGCAGTACTTC. This gives the protein CASSQGMGAYEQYF.

The rearrangement joins TRBV2 to TRBJ2-1; D is unresolved. CDR1 is SNHLY, CDR2 FYNNEI, per germline. CDR3 length: 13 residues. Trimming cost V 6 bases and J 7 bases, with 13 bases left between them. The CDR3 DNA reads as TGTGCCAGCAGATTCTTGGTCCAAAATGAGCAGTTCTTC. Translating it yields CASRFLVQNEQFF.

This rearrangement joins TRBV23-1 to TRBJ2-7, with 8 bases that match TRBD2. TRBV23-1 counts as an open reading frame of uncertain function. Trimming removed 6 bases from V and 2 bases from J; junction bases left unmatched: 24. There are 20 residues in the CDR3. The CDR3 here is CASSIKGGAGGPNSPYEQYF. The CDR3 DNA reads TGCGCCAGCAGCATCAAAGGGGGTGCGGGAGGTCCCAACTCACCCTACGAGCAGTACTTC.

The chain uses TRBV28 and TRBJ2-7; perhaps TRBD1 as D (6 bases). CDR3 size: 16 residues. Germline V gene data show CDR1 as MDHEN and CDR2 as SYDVKM. Trimming cost V 2 bases and J 4 bases, with 18 bases left between them. The CDR3 DNA is TGTGCCAGCAGTTTAGGTGAAAACAGGGCGTGGTACGAGCAGTACTTC. Translating gives CASSLGENRAWYEQYF.

The chain links TRBV3-1 (or the pseudogene TRBV3-2) to TRBJ2-7; tentative D call: TRBD1 (7 bases). Deletions cut 4 bases from V and 3 bases from J, with 13 bases between. This CDR3 has 14 amino acids. Germline V gene lookup returns CDR1 LGHDT and CDR2 YNNKEL (reference sequence). CDR3 sequence reads: CASSPGGIRYEQYF. The CDR3, as DNA: TGTGCCAGCAGCCCAGGGGGGATACGCTACGAGCAGTACTTC.

V usage is TRBV5-4 and J usage is TRBJ2-1; D may be TRBD1 (5 bases). The ends were cut back, 4 bases at V and 4 bases at J, with 12 bases in the middle. Germline assignment: CDR1 SGHNT and CDR2 YYREEE (reference sequence). CDR3 length: 14 amino acids. CDR3 DNA sequence: TGTGCCAGCAGCCAGCCAGGGTATTACAATGAGCAGTTCTTC. It yields the protein CASSQPGYYNEQFF.

The genes are TRBV7-3 and TRBJ2-1, with 9 bases fitting TRBD2. The CDR3 length is 14 residues. Germline V CDR1 and CDR2: SGHTA, FQGTGA. Losses at the gene ends were 5 bases for V and 5 bases for J; bases not matched to a gene: 4. This CDR3 is CASSIQREDNEQFF. The CDR3 coding sequence is TGTGCCAGCAGCATCCAGCGGGAGGACAATGAGCAGTTCTTC.

A single count supports this clone. The J gene is TRBJ2-3, the V gene TRBV6-6; D unresolved. Trimming shortened V by 2 bases and J by 2 bases, and 8 bases separated the two germline ends. Germline lookup yields CDR1 MNHNY and CDR2 SVGAGI (reference sequence). The CDR3 is made up of 14 amino acids. CDR3 in amino acids: CASSYNRNTDTQYF. CDR3 DNA sequence: TGTGCCAGCAGTTACAACAGAAACACAGATACGCAGTATTTT.

The CDR3 reads CASSPRGTVQETQYF. CDR3 nucleotides: TGTGCCAGCTCACCACGGGGGACAGTCCAAGAGACCCAGTACTTC. The chain uses TRBV18 and TRBJ2-5; 7 nucleotides align to TRBD1. The trim removed 1 base at V and 1 base at J, leaving 3 bases unmatched. The CDR3 runs to 15 residues. The germline V gene encodes CDR1 KGHSH and CDR2 LQKENI. Using reference TRBV18 and TRBJ2-5 for the parts outside the CDR3, the full variable domain is NAGVMQNPRHLVRRRGQEARLRCSPMKGHSHVYWYRQLPEEGLKFMVYLQKENIIDESGMPKERFSAEFPKEGPSILRIQQVVRGDSAAYFCASSPRGTVQETQYFGPGTRLLVL.

CDR3 loop: CASSLLGQGNTGELFF. In nucleotides, the CDR3 is TGTGCCAGCAGCCTTTTAGGACAGGGGAACACCGGGGAGCTGTTTTTT. The rearrangement links TRBV5-6 to TRBJ2-2; 8 bases line up with TRBD1. This CDR3 region has 16 residues. Germline loops: CDR1 SGHDT, CDR2 YYEEEE. J lost 1 base, V lost 4 bases, and 6 bases had no gene match.

The chain joins TRBV3-1 (or the pseudogene TRBV3-2) to TRBJ2-1; the match to TRBD2 covers 11 bases. CDR1 is LGHDT and CDR2 is YNNKEL in the germline V gene (reference sequence). The CDR3 has 20 residues. V shed 0 bases and J 4 bases; nucleotides not matched to a gene: 14. CDR3 nucleotide sequence: TGTGCCAGCAGCCAAGATAGGGCCCATAGCGGGAGGGCCAGTTACAATGAGCAGTTCTTC. Amino acid sequence: CASSQDRAHSGRASYNEQFF.

This clone has only a few counts. The chain recombines TRBV3-1 (or the pseudogene TRBV3-2) with TRBJ2-1, with 13 positions matching TRBD2. V lost 0 bases, J lost 8 bases, and 13 bases stayed unmatched. CDR3 length: 19 residues. Germline V CDR1 and CDR2: LGHDT, YNNKEL (reference sequence). CDR3 bases: TGTGCCAGCAGCCAAGAATTACGGACTAGCGGGAGTGTTTGGGATGAGCAGTTCTTC. Translating it yields CASSQELRTSGSVWDEQFF.

This clone showed up just a few times. This sequence joins TRBV3-1 (or the pseudogene TRBV3-2) and TRBJ1-4, with TRBD1 matching over 8 bases. Trimming cost V 2 bases and J 6 bases; bases outside gene matches: 2. The CDR3 length is 14 residues. Germline CDR1 reads LGHDT; CDR2 reads YNNKEL (reference sequence). DNA for the CDR3: TGTGCCAGCAGCCAAAGGACAGGGTATGAAAAACTGTTTTTT. As protein: CASSQRTGYEKLFF.

The V gene is TRBV4-2, the J gene TRBJ2-7, with D possibly being TRBD1 (6 bases). The V gene's germline CDR1 is LGHNA and CDR2 YNFKEQ. The CDR3 length is 15 residues. V lost 1 base to trimming and J lost 0 bases, with 10 bases between them. The chain's CDR3 is CASSQAATGSYEQYF. The CDR3 DNA is TGTGCCAGCAGCCAAGCAGCGACAGGCTCCTACGAGCAGTACTTC.